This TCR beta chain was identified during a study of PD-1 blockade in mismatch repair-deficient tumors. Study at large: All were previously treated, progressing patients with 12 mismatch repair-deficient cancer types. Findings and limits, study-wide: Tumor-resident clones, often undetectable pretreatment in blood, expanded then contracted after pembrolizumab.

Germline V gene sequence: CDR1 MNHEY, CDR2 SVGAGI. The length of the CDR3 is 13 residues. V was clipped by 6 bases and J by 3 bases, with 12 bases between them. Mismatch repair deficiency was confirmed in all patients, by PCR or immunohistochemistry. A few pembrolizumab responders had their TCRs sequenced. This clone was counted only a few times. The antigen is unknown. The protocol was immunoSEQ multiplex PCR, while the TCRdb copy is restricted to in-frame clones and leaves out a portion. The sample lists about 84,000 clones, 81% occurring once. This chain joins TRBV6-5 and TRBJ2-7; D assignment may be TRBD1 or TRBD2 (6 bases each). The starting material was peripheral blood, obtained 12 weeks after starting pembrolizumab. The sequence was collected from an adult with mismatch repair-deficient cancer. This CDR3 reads CASRGGHFYEQYF. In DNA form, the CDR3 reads TGTGCCAGCAGGGGGGGACATTTCTACGAGCAGTACTTC.